This TCR beta chain was recovered during a study of T cell repertoires in cytomegalovirus infection. The wider study: An indication of both CMV infection and matching HLA type came from public TCR beta signatures.

In TCRdb, the reads were re-called with MiXCR into one record per CDR3 protein. The sample lists about 920,000 distinct CDR3 sequences, around 31% occurring once. This CDR3 comprises 17 residues. The germline V gene encodes CDR1 LNHDA and CDR2 SQIVND (reference sequence). V was trimmed by 0 bases and J by 0 bases, leaving 14 bases between them. To note about this clonotype: Its specificity is unknown.

The sequences come from cultured CD8+ T cells from PBMCs, collected from culture after CMV antigen stimulation. The V gene is TRBV19, the J gene TRBJ1-1; D unclear. The clonotype was recovered from a human donor in good health (CMV status not recorded). Some clones in this sample may be carry-over from other donors' samples. For the CDR3, the DNA is TGTGCCAGTAGTATAGAGAAGGGTTGGGAATTGAACACTGAAGCTTTCTTT. It is translated as CASSIEKGWELNTEAFF. The full variable domain, in which reference TRBV19 and TRBJ1-1 provide the parts outside the CDR3, is DGGITQSPKYLFRKEGQNVTLSCEQNLNHDAMYWYRQDPGQGLRLIYYSQIVNDFQKGDIAEGYSVSREKKESFPLTVTSAQKNPTAFYLCASSIEKGWELNTEAFFGQGTRLTVV.